This entry describes one TCR beta chain. The sample belongs to a study of blood T cell repertoires in COVID-19. Study as a whole: Samples taken during acute and convalescent COVID-19 were collected in the United States, Italy and Spain. The analysed material was cDNA or gDNA that came from T cells, B-cell-depleted T cells, or PBMCs.

The V gene's germline CDR1 is KGHDR and CDR2 SFDVKD. The CDR3 has 14 amino acids. The germline V and J ends were trimmed by 3 bases and 8 bases, with 13 bases remaining between them. In the study's own analysis: The authors estimated nucleated cell counts from reference gene primer amplification. The repertoire was sequenced with immunoSEQ multiplex PCR; TCRdb's copy has only in-frame clones and lacks some. V and J calls and clone size come straight from that table; D and trimming were deduced from the DNA. This sample has fewer than 75,000 clones, with 80% to 95% found just once. Sequencing was done on a sample of peripheral blood. The chain has TRBV24-1 and TRBJ2-1; the D is unclear. This TCR came from a man in his forties or fifties with active COVID-19. CDR3 sequence (DNA): TGTGCCACCAGTGATCCCGCCGGTTTGGATGAGCAGTTCTTC. Protein sequence: CATSDPAGLDEQFF.